The T cell receptor (beta chain) described here comes from a study of cytomegalovirus exposure and HLA in healthy donors. This clone showed up just a few times. PCR was performed using 60 Vbeta and 13 Jbeta primers. Repertoires were generated with immunoSEQ multiplex PCR, while TCRdb's copy carries only in-frame clones and drops some. The sample shows around 150,000 clones, about 82% of them seen only once. Material for sequencing was PBMCs. The source is a man aged 25 to 40 in good health.

The CDR3 here is CASSHSYEQYF. The CDR3, as DNA: TGTGCCAGCAGCCACTCCTACGAGCAGTACTTC. This chain connects TRBV5-6 to TRBJ2-7; D is unresolved. Germline V gives CDR1 SGHDT, CDR2 YYEEEE. The CDR3 runs to 11 residues. V lost 4 bases to trimming and J lost 0 bases, with 2 bases between them.